Listed here are 22 T cell receptor beta chains from one sample, sequenced in a study of blood T cell repertoires in COVID-19. Assay used: immunoSEQ multiplex PCR; TCRdb lists only in-frame clones, some missing. The sample has about 41,000 clones; around 80% are singletons. The sample consisted of peripheral blood. The source is a woman older than 75 with active or convalescent COVID-19.

This chain connects TRBV6-5 to TRBJ2-3, with TRBD1 matching 9 bases. Germline CDR1 MNHEY, CDR2 SVGAGI. CDR3 length: 13 amino acids. Unmatched junction bases numbered 1, after V lost 6 bases and J lost 3 bases. This CDR3 reads CASRDRGTDTQYF. In DNA form, the CDR3 reads TGTGCCAGCAGGGACAGGGGAACAGATACGCAGTATTTT.

The rearrangement links TRBV5-6 to TRBJ1-3; D gene uncertain. The CDR3 loop spans 14 amino acids. V was clipped by 5 bases and J by 0 bases, with 9 bases between them. Per the germline V gene, CDR1 is SGHDT and CDR2 is YYEEEE. DNA for the CDR3: TGTGCCAGCAGACTTCTTAGCTCTGGAAACACCATATATTTT. It specifies CASRLLSSGNTIYF.

This sequence joins TRBV11-3 and TRBJ2-2, with TRBD2 matching over 12 bases. CDR3 size: 15 residues. J lost 6 bases, V lost 3 bases, and 2 bases had no gene match. Per germline, CDR1 SGHNT and CDR2 YENEEA. CDR3 region: CASSLTSGSSGELFF. CDR3 nucleotide sequence: TGTGCCAGCAGCTTGACTAGCGGGAGTTCCGGGGAGCTGTTTTTT. The full variable domain, in which reference TRBV11-3 and TRBJ2-2 provide the parts outside the CDR3, is EAGVVQSPRYKIIEKKQPVAFWCNPISGHNTLYWYLQNLGQGPELLIRYENEEAVDDSQLPKDRFSAERLKGVDSTLKIQPAELGDSAVYLCASSLTSGSSGELFFGEGSRLTVL.

J is TRBJ1-1 and V is TRBV5-6; D is possibly TRBD1 (6 bases). Germline V lookup: CDR1 SGHDT, CDR2 YYEEEE. Trimming shortened V by 9 bases and J by 1 base, and 13 bases separated the two germline ends. The CDR3 has 13 residues. The CDR3 coding sequence is TGTGCCACCGTCTCGACAGGGAACACTGAAGCTTTCTTT. Amino acid sequence: CATVSTGNTEAFF.

This chain joins TRBV5-6 and TRBJ2-1, with TRBD2 identical over 10 bases. The CDR3 extends over 16 amino acids. Trimming at V came to 4 bases and at J to 0 bases, leaving 4 bases not matched to a gene. Germline V CDR1 and CDR2: SGHDT, YYEEEE. In DNA form, the CDR3 reads TGTGCCAGCAGCAGAAAGCGGGAGGGCTCCTACAATGAGCAGTTCTTC. Amino acid sequence: CASSRKREGSYNEQFF.

This clone was counted a single time. The chain employs TRBV28 and TRBJ2-5; 9 bases are shared with TRBD1. Germline values: CDR1 MDHEN, CDR2 SYDVKM. The CDR3 is 15 residues long. V dropped 5 bases and J dropped 2; count of bases not matched to a gene: 6. The CDR3 bases are TGTGCCAGCAGTCGGGACAGGGACGGGCAAGAGACCCAGTACTTC. Amino acid sequence: CASSRDRDGQETQYF.

The V gene is TRBV18, the J gene TRBJ2-2; 8 bases line up with TRBD1. The CDR3 runs 15 residues. Per germline, CDR1 KGHSH and CDR2 LQKENI. J gave up 6 bases and V 3 bases, and 6 bases lay outside the gene matches. The CDR3 nucleotides read TGTGCCAGCTCACCTATGCAGGGGGCGGCCGGGGAGCTGTTTTTT. As protein: CASSPMQGAAGELFF.

The J gene is TRBJ1-3, the V gene TRBV11-2; 7 bases line up with TRBD1. From germline, CDR1 is SGHAT and CDR2 FQNNGV. CDR3 length: 15 residues. After removal of 3 bases from V and 2 bases from J, the junction contained 4 bases not matched to a gene. CDR3 region: CASSFQGGAGNTIYF. For the CDR3, the DNA is TGTGCCAGCAGCTTCCAGGGGGGAGCTGGAAACACCATATATTTT. Drawing the rest from reference TRBV11-2 and TRBJ1-3, the complete variable domain is EAGVAQSPRYKIIEKRQSVAFWCNPISGHATLYWYQQILGQGPKLLIQFQNNGVVDDSQLPKDRFSAERLKGVDSTLKIQPAKLEDSAVYLCASSFQGGAGNTIYFGEGSWLTVV.

This chain uses TRBV3-1 (or the pseudogene TRBV3-2) with TRBJ1-2; TRBD1 matches 10 bases. Germline loops: CDR1 LGHDT, CDR2 YNNKEL (reference sequence). V lost 3 bases and J lost 2; bases outside the gene matches: 6. This CDR3 has 16 residues. CDR3 sequence (DNA): TGTGCCAGCAGCCACAGACAGGGGGCGACGAACTATGGCTACACCTTC. The encoded protein is CASSHRQGATNYGYTF.

V gene TRBV11-2 combines with J gene TRBJ1-1; D is unclear. This CDR3 has 13 residues. Trimming shortened V by 4 bases and J by 1 base, and 7 bases separated the two germline ends. Germline values: CDR1 SGHAT, CDR2 FQNNGV. CDR3 protein: CASSSSRNTEAFF. The CDR3 DNA reads TGTGCCAGCAGCTCCTCCCGGAACACTGAAGCTTTCTTT. Full variable domain (outside the CDR3, taken from reference TRBV11-2 and TRBJ1-1): EAGVAQSPRYKIIEKRQSVAFWCNPISGHATLYWYQQILGQGPKLLIQFQNNGVVDDSQLPKDRFSAERLKGVDSTLKIQPAKLEDSAVYLCASSSSRNTEAFFGQGTRLTVV.

The V gene is TRBV7-2, the J gene TRBJ2-1; the match to TRBD2 covers 7 bases. V shed 6 bases, J shed 8 bases, and the junction held 13 bases outside the gene matches. Germline lookup yields CDR1 SGHTA and CDR2 FQGNSA. The CDR3 runs to 15 residues. The CDR3 DNA sequence: TGTGCCAGCAGAAACCCGGGACTACTTTCCGATGAGCAGTTCTTC. Translating it yields CASRNPGLLSDEQFF.

This clone was observed a single time. The chain combines TRBV28 with TRBJ2-7; D possibly corresponds to TRBD2 (6 bases). The CDR3 contains 14 residues. CDR1 and CDR2 (germline): MDHEN, SYDVKM. Trimming removed 8 bases from V and 4 bases from J, with 18 bases in between. The CDR3 sequence: CASGVPGDVYEQYF. CDR3 coding DNA: TGTGCCAGCGGGGTGCCGGGAGACGTTTACGAGCAGTACTTC. Full variable domain (missing parts from reference TRBV28 and TRBJ2-7): DVKVTQSSRYLVKRTGEKVFLECVQDMDHENMFWYRQDPGLGLRLIYFSYDVKMKEKGDIPEGYSVSREKKERFSLILESASTNQTSMYLCASGVPGDVYEQYFGPGTRLTVT.

The chain combines TRBV6-6 with TRBJ1-6; 11 bases agree with TRBD1. Germline CDR1 and CDR2: MNHNY and SVGAGI (reference sequence). The CDR3 is 16 amino acids. The junction had 4 bases not matched to a gene; V was cut back by 2 bases and J by 7 bases. The CDR3 bases are TGTGCCAGCAGTTACGGACAGGGGGCGAGAAATTCACCCCTCCACTTT. This sequence encodes CASSYGQGARNSPLHF.

This clone is categorized as medium-sized (0.01 to 0.1%). This chain uses TRBV7-8 with TRBJ2-5; 7 positions match TRBD1. With V trimmed by 4 bases and J by 3 bases, 8 bases remained unmatched. Germline-derived CDR1 and CDR2 are SGHVS and FQNEAQ. The CDR3 spans 15 residues. The CDR3 region has the DNA TGTGCCAGCAGCTGGAGACAGGGTTTAGAAGAGACCCAGTACTTC. This gives the protein CASSWRQGLEETQYF.

The count of this clone is one. The gene calls are TRBV28 and TRBJ2-7; TRBD2 matches at 7 bases. The germline CDR1 and CDR2 sequences are MDHEN and SYDVKM. The CDR3 runs to 16 residues. V shed 1 base, J shed 0 bases, and the junction held 6 bases outside the gene matches. The CDR3: CASSLFGGSSSYEQYF. The CDR3 coding sequence is TGTGCCAGCAGTTTATTCGGCGGGAGCTCCTCCTACGAGCAGTACTTC.

The chain combines TRBV5-8 with TRBJ2-3; D may be TRBD2 (5 bases). In germline, CDR1 is SGHTS, CDR2 YDEGEE. The CDR3 runs to 15 residues. The ends were cut back, 0 bases at V and 4 bases at J, with 12 bases in the middle. The CDR3 bases are TGTGCCAGCAGCTTGGCCGGGGTTCCAGCAGATACGCAGTATTTT. Residues: CASSLAGVPADTQYF.

This rearrangement joins TRBV5-8 to TRBJ1-6, with 9 bases matching TRBD1. The CDR3 consists of 16 residues. V dropped 4 bases and J dropped 9; count of bases not matched to a gene: 11. Germline CDR1 reads SGHTS; CDR2 reads YDEGEE. CDR3 sequence (DNA): TGTGCCAGCAGCGCGACAGGGGGATGGCAGCTTTCACCCCTCCACTTT. This encodes CASSATGGWQLSPLHF.

The chain links TRBV7-9 to TRBJ1-1; D not resolved. The CDR3 has 13 amino acids. Germline loops: CDR1 SEHNR, CDR2 FQNEAQ (reference sequence). Trimming shortened V by 4 bases and J by 10 bases, and 16 bases separated the two germline ends. The CDR3 DNA reads TGTGCCAGCAGCTCACCGACTCCCATTATAGCTTTCTTT. Its translation: CASSSPTPIIAFF.

V and J are TRBV19 and TRBJ2-1; D ambiguous. The CDR3 consists of 12 residues. Germline V CDR1 and CDR2: LNHDA, SQIVND (reference sequence). Trimming took 6 bases from V and 4 from J, leaving 7 bases between them. CDR3 nucleotide sequence: TGTGCCAGTAGCGGAGATTACAATGAGCAGTTCTTC. It is translated as CASSGDYNEQFF.

This clone was observed a single time. The chain couples TRBV29-1 to TRBJ1-2; TRBD1 might be the D (5 bases). CDR3 size: 11 residues. Germline V gives CDR1 SQVTM, CDR2 ANQGSEA. Deletions cut 7 bases from V and 6 bases from J, with 12 bases between. In nucleotides, the CDR3 is TGCAGCGCCAGAGGGGAGGATGGCTACACCTTC. Translating it yields CSARGEDGYTF.

The chain combines TRBV5-6 with TRBJ1-5; D perhaps matches TRBD1 (6 bases). The germline gives CDR1 SGHDT, CDR2 YYEEEE. V lost 2 bases and J 6 bases, leaving 9 bases between the germline ends. This CDR3 has 13 amino acids. The CDR3 bases are TGTGCCAGCAGCTTAGGGGGTTTTCAGCCCCAGCATTTT. This translates into CASSLGGFQPQHF. Looking up the rest from reference TRBV5-6 and TRBJ1-5 gives the full variable domain: DAGVTQSPTHLIKTRGQQVTLRCSPKSGHDTVSWYQQALGQGPQFIFQYYEEEERQRGNFPDRFSGHQFPNYSSELNVNALLLGDSALYLCASSLGGFQPQHFGDGTRLSIL.

This chain joins TRBV7-8 and TRBJ2-5; possible D gene TRBD1, 6 bases. In germline, CDR1 is SGHVS, CDR2 FQNEAQ. The CDR3 is 16 residues long. Trimming stripped 3 bases from V and 5 bases from J, with 19 bases between. The CDR3 bases are TGTGCCAGCAGCTTCGAACCGGGACACCCTGGGGAGACCCAGTACTTC. Amino acid sequence: CASSFEPGHPGETQYF.